The entry below describes one T cell receptor (beta chain). Its antigen is unknown. The CDR3 consists of 13 residues. Germline V lookup: CDR1 SNHLY, CDR2 FYNNEI. V trimming: 7 bases; J trimming: 1 base; junction bases outside the gene matches: 3. Measured with immunoSEQ multiplex PCR; TCRdb has only the in-frame clones, and not every one. The sample records millions of clones, approximately 95% being singletons. This sample was taken from a study of shared clonotypes between healthy human individuals. Findings and limits, study-wide: Generally, estimated richness proved larger in naive subsets than it did in memory subsets. Lower generation probabilities were found for non-shared clonotypes than for those shared by all four donors.

The sequence was obtained from a young man in good health. Some clones in this sample may be carry-over from other donors' samples. The sample consisted of naive CD4+ T cells from PBMCs. Specified subset: CD45RA+ positively selected. The J gene is TRBJ1-1, the V gene TRBV2, with TRBD1 matching over 7 bases. CDR3 in DNA: TGTGCCAGCAAGGCAGGGGGGAACACTGAAGCTTTCTTT. The encoded protein is CASKAGGNTEAFF.